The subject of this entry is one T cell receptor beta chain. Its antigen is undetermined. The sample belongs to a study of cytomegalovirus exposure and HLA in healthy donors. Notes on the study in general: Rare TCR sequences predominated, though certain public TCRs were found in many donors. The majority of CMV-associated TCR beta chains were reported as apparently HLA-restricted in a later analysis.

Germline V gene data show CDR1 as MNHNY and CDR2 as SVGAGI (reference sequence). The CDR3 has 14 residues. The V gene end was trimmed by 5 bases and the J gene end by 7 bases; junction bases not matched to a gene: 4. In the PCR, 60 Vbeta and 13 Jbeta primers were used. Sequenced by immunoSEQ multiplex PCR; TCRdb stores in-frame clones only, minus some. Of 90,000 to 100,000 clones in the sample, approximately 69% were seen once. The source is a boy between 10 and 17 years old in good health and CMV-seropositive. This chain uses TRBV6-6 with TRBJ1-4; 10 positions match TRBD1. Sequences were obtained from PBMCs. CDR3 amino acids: CASSKTGGLEKLFF. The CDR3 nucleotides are TGTGCCAGCAGTAAGACAGGGGGCCTTGAAAAACTGTTTTTT.